The present TCR beta chain was sequenced within a study of T cell repertoires in cytomegalovirus infection. Study-wide background: Public TCR beta signatures marked donors with CMV infection and the matching HLA. Study observations and caveats: Based on cumulative public TCR beta family frequency, carriers of CMV plus the relevant HLA were identified. HLA-C-restricted CMV clonotypes gave the most frequent clonotype in two of eight donors.

TCRdb re-analysed the reads in MiXCR, keeping a single row per CDR3 protein. The table has 200,000 to 300,000 distinct CDR3 sequences, approximately 13% seen once. The V and J ends lost 2 bases and 0 bases, in that order; junction bases with no gene match: 2. There are 14 residues in the CDR3. The germline gives CDR1 SGDLS, CDR2 YYNGEE. Worth noting for this clonotype: Its antigen is still unknown.

The receptor's source is a human donor in good health (CMV status not recorded). Some clones in this sample may be carry-over from other donors' samples. The sample taken for sequencing was PBMCs. The V and J genes are TRBV9 and TRBJ2-7; 7 bases align to TRBD2. CDR3 sequence: CASSVGGNSYEQYF. CDR3 sequence (DNA): TGTGCCAGCAGCGTGGGGGGGAACTCCTACGAGCAGTACTTC. Combining the CDR3 with reference TRBV9 and TRBJ2-7 gives the whole variable domain DSGVTQTPKHLITATGQRVTLRCSPRSGDLSVYWYQQSLDQGLQFLIQYYNGEERAKGNILERFSAQQFPDLHSELNLSSLELGDSALYFCASSVGGNSYEQYFGPGTRLTVT.